This T cell receptor (beta chain) stems from a study of shared clonotypes between healthy human individuals. The length of the CDR3 is 16 residues. V shed 5 bases, J shed 5 bases, and the junction held 11 bases outside the gene matches. Germline V gene sequence: CDR1 MGHDK, CDR2 SYGVNS. This clone appeared once. As yet, its antigen is unknown. Findings and limits, study-wide: The naive CD4 repertoires of a handful of donors were compared, and approximately 5% of clonotypes were shared.

The authors ran the assay at deep level. Here immunoSEQ multiplex PCR was the method, and the copy in TCRdb shows in-frame clones only, minus some. The data contain about 2.4 million clones, roughly 93% of them singletons. This sequence was found in a man between 18 and 35 years old in good health. Some clones in this sample may be carry-over from other donors' samples. V gene TRBV25-1 combines with J gene TRBJ2-2, with 7 bases lining up with TRBD1. Input material: naive CD4+ T cells from PBMCs. This sample's subset: CD45RA+ positively selected. The CDR3 DNA sequence: TGTGCCAGCAGTAAAATGGTGACAGGGCAGACCGGGGAGCTGTTTTTT. Translated: CASSKMVTGQTGELFF.